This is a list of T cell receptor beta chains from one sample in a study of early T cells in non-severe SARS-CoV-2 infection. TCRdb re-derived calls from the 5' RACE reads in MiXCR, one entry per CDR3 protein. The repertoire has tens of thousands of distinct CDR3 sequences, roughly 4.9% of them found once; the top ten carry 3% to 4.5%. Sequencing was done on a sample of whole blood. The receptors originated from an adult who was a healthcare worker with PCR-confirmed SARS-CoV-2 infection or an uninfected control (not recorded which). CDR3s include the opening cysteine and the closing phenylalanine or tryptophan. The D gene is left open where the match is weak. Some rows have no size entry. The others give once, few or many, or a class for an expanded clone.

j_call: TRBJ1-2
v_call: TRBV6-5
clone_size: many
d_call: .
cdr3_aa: CASSPDSAPYGYTF
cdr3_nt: TGTGCCAGCAGTCCGGACAGCGCTCCCTATGGCTACACCTTC

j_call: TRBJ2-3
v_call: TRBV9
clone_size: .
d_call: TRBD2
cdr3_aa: CASSSRTSGTTDTQYF
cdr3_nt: TGTGCCAGCAGCTCCCGGACTAGCGGGACTACAGATACGCAGTATTTT

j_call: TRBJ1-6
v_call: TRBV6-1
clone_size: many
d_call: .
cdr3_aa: CASSGGTFGGALHF
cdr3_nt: TGTGCCAGCAGCGGCGGGACCTTTGGTGGAGCCCTCCACTTT

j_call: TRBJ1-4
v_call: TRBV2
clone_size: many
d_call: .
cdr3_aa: CASSERERKNEKLFF
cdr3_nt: TGTGCCAGCAGTGAACGCGAGAGGAAGAATGAAAAACTGTTTTTT

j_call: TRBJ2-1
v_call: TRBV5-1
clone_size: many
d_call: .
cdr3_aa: CASSLAGRLVAEQFF
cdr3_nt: TGCGCCAGCAGCTTGGCCGGTCGACTAGTTGCTGAGCAGTTCTTC

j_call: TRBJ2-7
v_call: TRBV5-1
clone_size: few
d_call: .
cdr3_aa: CASSLLGSGAVNEQYF
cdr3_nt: TGCGCCAGCAGCTTGTTGGGGTCGGGCGCGGTGAACGAGCAGTACTTC

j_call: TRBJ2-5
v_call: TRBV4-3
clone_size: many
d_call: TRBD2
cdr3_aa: CASSQEWSGGWETQYF
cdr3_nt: TGCGCCAGCAGCCAAGAATGGTCGGGAGGGTGGGAGACCCAGTACTTC

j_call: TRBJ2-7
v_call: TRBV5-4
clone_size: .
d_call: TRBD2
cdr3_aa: CASSVQREMGEQYF
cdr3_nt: TGTGCCAGCAGTGTTCAGCGGGAGATGGGCGAGCAGTACTTC

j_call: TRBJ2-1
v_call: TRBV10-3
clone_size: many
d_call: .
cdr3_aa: CAISESEALRGNEQFF
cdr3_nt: TGTGCCATCAGTGAGTCAGAGGCCCTACGGGGCAATGAGCAGTTCTTC

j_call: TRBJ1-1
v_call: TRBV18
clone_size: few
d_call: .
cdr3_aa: CASSPTRGAFF
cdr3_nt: TGTGCCAGCTCACCAACCCGGGGTGCTTTCTTT

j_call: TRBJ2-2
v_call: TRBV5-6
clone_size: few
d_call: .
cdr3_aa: CASSPLWGGDTGELFF
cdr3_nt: TGTGCCAGCAGCCCCCTTTGGGGGGGCGACACCGGGGAGCTGTTTTTT

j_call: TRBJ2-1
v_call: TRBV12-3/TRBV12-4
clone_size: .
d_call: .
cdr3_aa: CASSLQFYNEQFF
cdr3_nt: TGTGCCAGCAGTTTGCAGTTCTACAATGAGCAGTTCTTC

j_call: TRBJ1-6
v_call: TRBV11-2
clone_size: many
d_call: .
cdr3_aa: CASSLSNSPLHF
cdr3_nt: TGTGCCAGCAGCTTAAGTAATTCACCCCTCCACTTT

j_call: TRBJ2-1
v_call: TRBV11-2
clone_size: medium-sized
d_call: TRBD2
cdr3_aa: CASSRGLAGGNEQFF
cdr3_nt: TGTGCCAGCAGCCGGGGACTAGCGGGAGGCAATGAGCAGTTCTTC

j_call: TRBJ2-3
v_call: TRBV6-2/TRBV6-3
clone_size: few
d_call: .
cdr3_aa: CASSPDRGRRNTQYF
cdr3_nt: TGTGCCAGCAGCCCCGACCGTGGGAGGAGGAATACGCAGTATTTT

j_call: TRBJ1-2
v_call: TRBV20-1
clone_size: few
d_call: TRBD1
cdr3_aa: CSARLGPDRGPQGLNYGYTF
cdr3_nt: TGCAGTGCTAGACTAGGCCCGGACAGGGGGCCACAGGGTTTAAACTATGGCTACACCTTC

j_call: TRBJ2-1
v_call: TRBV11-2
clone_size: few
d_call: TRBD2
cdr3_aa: CASSLTSGSYNEQFF
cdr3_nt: TGTGCCAGCAGCCTGACTAGCGGGTCCTACAATGAGCAGTTCTTC

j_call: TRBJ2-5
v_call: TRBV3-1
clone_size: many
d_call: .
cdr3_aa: CASSQPPKETQYF
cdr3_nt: TGTGCCAGCAGCCAACCCCCCAAAGAGACCCAGTACTTC

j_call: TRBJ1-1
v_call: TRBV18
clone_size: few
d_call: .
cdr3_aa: CASSTGQPNTEAFF
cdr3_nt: TGTGCCAGCTCCACGGGACAACCTAACACTGAAGCTTTCTTT

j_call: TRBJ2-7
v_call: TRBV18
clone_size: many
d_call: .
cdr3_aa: CASSPGGGWQYF
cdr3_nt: TGTGCCAGCTCACCAGGCGGAGGGTGGCAGTACTTC

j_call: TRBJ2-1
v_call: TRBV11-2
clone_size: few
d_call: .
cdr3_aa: CASRPSGLTYNEQFF
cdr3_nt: TGTGCCAGCAGACCCAGCGGGCTAACCTACAATGAGCAGTTCTTC

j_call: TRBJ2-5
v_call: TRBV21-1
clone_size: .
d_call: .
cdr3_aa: CASTENTSGRETQYF
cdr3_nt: TGTGCCAGCACCGAAAATACTAGCGGGAGAGAGACCCAGTACTTC

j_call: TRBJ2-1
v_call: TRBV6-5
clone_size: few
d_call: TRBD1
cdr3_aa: CASSFRGHLGNEQFF
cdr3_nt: TGTGCCAGCAGCTTCAGGGGGCATTTGGGCAATGAGCAGTTCTTC

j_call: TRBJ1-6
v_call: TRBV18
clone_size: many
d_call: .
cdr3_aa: CASSPTRTGNSPLHF
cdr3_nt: TGTGCCAGCTCGCCGACTCGGACGGGGAATTCACCCCTCCACTTT

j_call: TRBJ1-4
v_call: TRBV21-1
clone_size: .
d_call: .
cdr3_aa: CAGRGQANEKLFF
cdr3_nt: TGTGCCGGGAGGGGGCAGGCTAATGAAAAACTGTTTTTT

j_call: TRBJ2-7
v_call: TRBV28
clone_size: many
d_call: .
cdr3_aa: CASSRADETTYEQYF
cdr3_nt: TGTGCCAGCAGTAGAGCCGACGAAACCACCTACGAGCAGTACTTC

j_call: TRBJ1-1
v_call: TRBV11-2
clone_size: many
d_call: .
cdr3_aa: CACSMNTEAFF
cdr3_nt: TGTGCCTGCAGCATGAACACTGAAGCTTTCTTT

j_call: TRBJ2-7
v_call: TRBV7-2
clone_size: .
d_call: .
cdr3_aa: CASSYGSDSYEQYF
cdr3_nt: TGTGCCAGCAGCTACGGATCCGATTCCTACGAGCAGTACTTC

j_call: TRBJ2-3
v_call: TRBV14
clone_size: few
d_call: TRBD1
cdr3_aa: CASSRQGVLGTDTQYF
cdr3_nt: TGTGCCAGCAGCAGACAGGGCGTCCTGGGCACAGATACGCAGTATTTT

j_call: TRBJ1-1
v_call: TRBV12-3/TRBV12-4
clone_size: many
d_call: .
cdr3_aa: CASSSGVSMNTEAFF
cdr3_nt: TGTGCCAGCAGCTCCGGGGTGAGCATGAACACTGAAGCTTTCTTT

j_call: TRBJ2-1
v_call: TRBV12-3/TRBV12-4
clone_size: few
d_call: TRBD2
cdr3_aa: CASSFAGGRNEQFF
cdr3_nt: TGTGCCAGCAGTTTCGCGGGAGGGCGCAATGAGCAGTTCTTC

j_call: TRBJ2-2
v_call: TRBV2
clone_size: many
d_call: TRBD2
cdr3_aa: CASRGTSGQTGELFF
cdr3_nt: TGTGCCAGCAGGGGGACTAGCGGGCAAACCGGGGAGCTGTTTTTT

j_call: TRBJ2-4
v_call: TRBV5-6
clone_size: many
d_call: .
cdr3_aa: CASSRQIAKNIQYF
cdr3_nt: TGTGCCAGCAGCCGACAGATAGCCAAAAACATTCAGTACTTC

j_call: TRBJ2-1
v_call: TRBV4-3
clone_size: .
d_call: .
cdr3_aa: CASSQEIGTGYNEQFF
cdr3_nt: TGCGCCAGCAGCCAAGAAATAGGAACAGGCTACAATGAGCAGTTCTTC

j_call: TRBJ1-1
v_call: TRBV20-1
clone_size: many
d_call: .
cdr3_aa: CSARKGDTEAFF
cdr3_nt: TGCAGTGCTAGGAAGGGGGACACTGAAGCTTTCTTT

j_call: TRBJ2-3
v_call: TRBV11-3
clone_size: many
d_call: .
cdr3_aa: CASSRDTRGTDTQYF
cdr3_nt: TGTGCCAGCAGCCGGGACACTCGGGGCACAGATACGCAGTATTTT

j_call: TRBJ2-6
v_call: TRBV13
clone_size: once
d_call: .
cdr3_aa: CASRQAAGANVLTF
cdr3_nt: TGTGCCAGCAGGCAAGCAGCTGGGGCCAACGTCCTGACTTTC

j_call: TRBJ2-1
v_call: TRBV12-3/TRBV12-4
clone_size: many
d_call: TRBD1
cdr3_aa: CASSSGQGGNNEQFF
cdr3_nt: TGTGCCAGCAGTTCAGGACAGGGGGGGAACAATGAGCAGTTCTTC

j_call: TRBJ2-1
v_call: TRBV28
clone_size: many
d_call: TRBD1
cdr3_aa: CASSLPPDRDILVSNEQFF
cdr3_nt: TGTGCCAGCAGTTTACCCCCGGACAGGGATATTTTGGTCTCGAATGAGCAGTTCTTC

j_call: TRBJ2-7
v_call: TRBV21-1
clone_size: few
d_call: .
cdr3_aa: CASRRLAGTSYEQYF
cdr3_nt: TGTGCCAGCAGGAGGCTAGCGGGAACATCCTACGAGCAGTACTTC

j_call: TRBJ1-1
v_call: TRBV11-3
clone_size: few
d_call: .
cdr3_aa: CASSLDWNAPGTEAFF
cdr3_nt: TGTGCCAGCAGCTTAGATTGGAACGCCCCGGGGACTGAAGCTTTCTTT

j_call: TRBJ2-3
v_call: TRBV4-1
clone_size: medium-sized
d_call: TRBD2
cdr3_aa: CASSQGEAGVDPDTQYF
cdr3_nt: TGCGCCAGCAGCCAAGGGGAAGCGGGAGTCGATCCAGATACGCAGTATTTT

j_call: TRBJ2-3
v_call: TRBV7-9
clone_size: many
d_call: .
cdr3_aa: CASSSDRKREPGFTQYF
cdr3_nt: TGTGCCAGCAGCTCGGACCGGAAGCGAGAGCCAGGTTTTACGCAGTATTTT

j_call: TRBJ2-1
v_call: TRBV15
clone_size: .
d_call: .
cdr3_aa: CATSRDLVGVYNEQFF
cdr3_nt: TGTGCCACCAGCAGAGATCTAGTCGGCGTATACAATGAGCAGTTCTTC

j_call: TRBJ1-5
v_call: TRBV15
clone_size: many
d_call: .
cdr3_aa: CATSSPIGIQPQHF
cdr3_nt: TGTGCCACCAGCTCCCCCATAGGGATCCAGCCCCAGCATTTT

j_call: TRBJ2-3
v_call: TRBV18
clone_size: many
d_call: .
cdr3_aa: CASSPTGPPYTDTQYF
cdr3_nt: TGTGCCAGCTCACCAACAGGGCCTCCTTACACAGATACGCAGTATTTT

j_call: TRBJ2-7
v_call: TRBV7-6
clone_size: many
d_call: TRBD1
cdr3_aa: CASTPDRVPGYEQYF
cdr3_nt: TGTGCCAGCACCCCCGACAGGGTCCCGGGATACGAGCAGTACTTC

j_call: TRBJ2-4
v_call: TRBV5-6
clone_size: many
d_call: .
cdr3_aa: CASSLVRGSKNIQYF
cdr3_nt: TGTGCCAGCAGCTTGGTCCGAGGGTCCAAAAACATTCAGTACTTC

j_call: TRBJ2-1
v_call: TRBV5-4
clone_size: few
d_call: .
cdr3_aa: CASSFGTVNEQFF
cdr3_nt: TGTGCCAGCAGCTTCGGGACGGTCAATGAGCAGTTCTTC

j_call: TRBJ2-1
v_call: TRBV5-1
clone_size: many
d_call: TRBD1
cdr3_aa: CASSTGQTYNEQFF
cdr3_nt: TGCGCCAGCAGCACGGGACAGACCTACAATGAGCAGTTCTTC

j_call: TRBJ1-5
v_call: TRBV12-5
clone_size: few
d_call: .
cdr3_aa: CASGLVPDGTAYSNQPQHF
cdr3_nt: TGTGCTAGTGGTTTGGTACCGGATGGCACAGCCTATAGCAATCAGCCCCAGCATTTT

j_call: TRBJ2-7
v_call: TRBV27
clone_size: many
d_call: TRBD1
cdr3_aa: CASTFDRGGYEQYF
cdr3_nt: TGTGCCAGCACCTTCGACAGGGGTGGTTACGAGCAGTACTTC

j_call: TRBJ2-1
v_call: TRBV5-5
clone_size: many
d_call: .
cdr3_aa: CASSLAYPGGAPSSYNEQFF
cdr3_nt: TGTGCCAGCAGCTTGGCCTACCCCGGCGGGGCCCCAAGCTCCTACAATGAGCAGTTCTTC

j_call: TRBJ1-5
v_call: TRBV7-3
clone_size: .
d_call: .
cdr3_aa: CASSLQPNQPQHF
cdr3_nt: TGTGCCAGCAGCTTACAGCCTAATCAGCCCCAGCATTTT